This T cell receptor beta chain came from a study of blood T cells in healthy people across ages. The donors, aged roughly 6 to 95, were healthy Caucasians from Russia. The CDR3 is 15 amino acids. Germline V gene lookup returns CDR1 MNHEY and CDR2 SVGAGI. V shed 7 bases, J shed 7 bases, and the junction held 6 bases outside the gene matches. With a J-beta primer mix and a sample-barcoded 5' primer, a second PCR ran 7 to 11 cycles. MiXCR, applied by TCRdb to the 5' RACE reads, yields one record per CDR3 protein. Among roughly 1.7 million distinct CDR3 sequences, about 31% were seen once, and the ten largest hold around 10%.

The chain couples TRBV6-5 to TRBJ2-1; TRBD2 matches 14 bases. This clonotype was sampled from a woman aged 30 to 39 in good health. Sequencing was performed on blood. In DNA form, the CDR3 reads TGTGCCAGCACCCCGGGACTAGCGGGGGTAAATGAGCAGTTCTTC. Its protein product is CASTPGLAGVNEQFF.